The 7 T cell receptor beta chains below come from one sample, sequenced in a study of shared clonotypes between healthy human individuals. TCRdb's table, derived via immunoSEQ multiplex PCR, lists solely in-frame clones and lacks some. The sample yields 2 million to 2.5 million clones, about 90% seen once. The sequenced material came from naive CD4+ T cells from PBMCs. Subset of the sample: CD45RA+ positively selected. The receptors originated from a man between 18 and 35 years old in good health. Some clones in this sample may be carry-over from other donors' samples.

This chain uses TRBV10-3 with TRBJ1-3; 11 bases match TRBD1. This CDR3 is built from 17 residues. Per the germline V gene, CDR1 is ENHRY and CDR2 is SYGVKD. V lost 4 bases, J lost 4 bases, and 9 bases stayed unmatched. The CDR3 is CAISGKPGQGVGNTIYF. CDR3 nucleotides: TGTGCCATCAGTGGTAAACCGGGACAGGGGGTCGGAAACACCATATATTTT.

This clone was picked up one time. In DNA form, the CDR3 reads TGCGCCAGCAGCCTTAGGAGCTCTGGGGCCAACGTCCTGACTTTC. Its translation: CASSLRSSGANVLTF. The V and J genes are TRBV4-1 and TRBJ2-6; D remains ambiguous. The CDR3 is 15 residues long. From germline, CDR1 is MGHRA and CDR2 YSYEKL. V lost 4 bases and J 0 bases, leaving 7 bases between the germline ends.

This chain connects TRBV6-5 to TRBJ2-1; D not certain. This CDR3 is built from 15 residues. Germline V gives CDR1 MNHEY, CDR2 SVGAGI. Trimming cost V 2 bases and J 2 bases, with 10 bases left between them. The CDR3 nucleotides are TGTGCCAGCAGTTACGAAATAAGGCCCTACAATGAGCAGTTCTTC. It yields the protein CASSYEIRPYNEQFF.

This chain connects TRBV18 to TRBJ1-2; 8 positions match TRBD1. After removal of 0 bases from V and 4 bases from J, the junction contained 10 bases not matched to a gene. There are 17 residues in the CDR3. Germline CDR1 KGHSH, CDR2 LQKENI. In nucleotides, the CDR3 is TGTGCCAGCTCACCACCGTTCCCAGGGGGCGCAAGCTATGGCTACACCTTC. This codes for CASSPPFPGGASYGYTF.

This rearrangement joins TRBV27 to TRBJ1-2; no reliable D call. The V gene lost 3 bases and the J gene lost 3 bases, with 8 bases spanning the gap. In germline, CDR1 is MNHEY, CDR2 SMNVEV (reference sequence). The CDR3 sequence is 13 residues long. In DNA, the CDR3 is TGTGCCAGCAGTTTCGCCAGGTACTATGGCTACACCTTC. As protein: CASSFARYYGYTF.

The chain employs TRBV2 and TRBJ2-5; 10 nucleotides agree with TRBD1. Germline CDR1 is SNHLY and CDR2 is FYNNEI. The CDR3 sequence is 15 residues long. V trimming: 5 bases; J trimming: 4 bases; junction bases outside the gene matches: 7. DNA of the CDR3: TGTGCCAGCAGTCAATGGACAGGGGGGGGAGAGACCCAGTACTTC. This sequence encodes CASSQWTGGGETQYF.

Worth noting for this clone: Other DNA sequences in the same sample also yield this CDR3. The chain has TRBV15 and TRBJ1-4; D is ambiguous. The germline V gene encodes CDR1 LNHNV and CDR2 YYDKDF (reference sequence). Trimming pared 3 bases from V and 8 bases from J, leaving 7 bases between. The CDR3 covers 12 residues. In DNA, the CDR3 is TGTGCCACCAGCAGGGGATCGGAAAAACTGTTTTTT. It is translated as CATSRGSEKLFF.